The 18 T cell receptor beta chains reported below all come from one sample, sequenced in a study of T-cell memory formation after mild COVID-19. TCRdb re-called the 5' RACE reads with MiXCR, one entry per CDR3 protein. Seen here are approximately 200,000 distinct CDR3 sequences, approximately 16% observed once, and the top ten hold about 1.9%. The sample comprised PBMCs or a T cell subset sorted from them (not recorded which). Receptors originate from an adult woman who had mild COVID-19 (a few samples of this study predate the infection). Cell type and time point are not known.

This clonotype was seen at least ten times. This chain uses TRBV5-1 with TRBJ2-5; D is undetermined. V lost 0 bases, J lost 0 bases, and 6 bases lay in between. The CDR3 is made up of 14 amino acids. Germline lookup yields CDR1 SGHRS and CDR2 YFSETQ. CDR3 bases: TGCGCCAGCAGCTTGGTGGGGAACCAAGAGACCCAGTACTTC. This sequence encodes CASSLVGNQETQYF.

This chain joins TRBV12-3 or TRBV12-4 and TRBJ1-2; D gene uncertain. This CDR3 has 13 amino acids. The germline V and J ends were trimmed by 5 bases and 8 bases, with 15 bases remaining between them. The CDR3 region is CASSPNLNRGYTF. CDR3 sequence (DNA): TGTGCCAGCAGTCCCAATCTCAACAGAGGCTACACCTTC.

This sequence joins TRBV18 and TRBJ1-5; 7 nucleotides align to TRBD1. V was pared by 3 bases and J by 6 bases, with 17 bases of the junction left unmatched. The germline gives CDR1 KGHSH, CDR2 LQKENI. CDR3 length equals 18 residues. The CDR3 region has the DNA TGTGCCAGCTCACCCCTATCTTTCCCGACAGGGCAGGGTCAGCCCCAGCATTTT. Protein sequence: CASSPLSFPTGQGQPQHF.

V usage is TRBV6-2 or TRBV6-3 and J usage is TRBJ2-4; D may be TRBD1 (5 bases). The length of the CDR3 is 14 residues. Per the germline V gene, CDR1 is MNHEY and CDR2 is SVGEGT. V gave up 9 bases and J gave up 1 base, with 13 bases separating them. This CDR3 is CASRTGGAKNIQYF. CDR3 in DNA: TGTGCCAGTAGAACAGGCGGCGCCAAAAACATTCAGTACTTC.

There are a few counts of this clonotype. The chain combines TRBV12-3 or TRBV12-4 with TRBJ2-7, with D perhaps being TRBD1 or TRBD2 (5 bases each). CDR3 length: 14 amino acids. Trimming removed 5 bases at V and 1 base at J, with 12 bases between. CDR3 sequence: CASSLLGVSYEQYF. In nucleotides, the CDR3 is TGTGCCAGCAGTCTTCTGGGGGTTTCCTACGAGCAGTACTTC.

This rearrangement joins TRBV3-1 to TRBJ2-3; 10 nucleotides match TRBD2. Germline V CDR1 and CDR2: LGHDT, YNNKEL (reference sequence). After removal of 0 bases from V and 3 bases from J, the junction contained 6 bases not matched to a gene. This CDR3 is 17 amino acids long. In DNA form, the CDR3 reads TGTGCCAGCAGCCAAGAAGAACGACTAGCGGGTACAGATACGCAGTATTTT. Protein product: CASSQEERLAGTDTQYF.

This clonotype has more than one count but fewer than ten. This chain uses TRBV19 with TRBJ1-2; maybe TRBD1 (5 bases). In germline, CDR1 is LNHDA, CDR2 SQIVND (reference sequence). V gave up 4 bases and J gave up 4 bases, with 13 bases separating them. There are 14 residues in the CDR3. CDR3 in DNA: TGTGCCAGTAGTAACACAGGAGATGTCTATGGCTACACCTTC. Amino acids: CASSNTGDVYGYTF. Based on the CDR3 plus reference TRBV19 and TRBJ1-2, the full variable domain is DGGITQSPKYLFRKEGQNVTLSCEQNLNHDAMYWYRQDPGQGLRLIYYSQIVNDFQKGDIAEGYSVSREKKESFPLTVTSAQKNPTAFYLCASSNTGDVYGYTFGSGTRLTVV.

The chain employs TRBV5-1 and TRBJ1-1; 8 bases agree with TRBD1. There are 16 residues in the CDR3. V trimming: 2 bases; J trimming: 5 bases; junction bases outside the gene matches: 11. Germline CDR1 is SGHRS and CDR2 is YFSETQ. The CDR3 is CASSLTLTGEGTEAFF. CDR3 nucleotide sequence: TGCGCCAGCAGCTTAACCTTGACAGGGGAGGGGACTGAAGCTTTCTTT. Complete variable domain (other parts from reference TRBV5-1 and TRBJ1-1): KAGVTQTPRYLIKTRGQQVTLSCSPISGHRSVSWYQQTPGQGLQFLFEYFSETQRNKGNFPGRFSGRQFSNSRSEMNVSTLELGDSALYLCASSLTLTGEGTEAFFGQGTRLTVV.

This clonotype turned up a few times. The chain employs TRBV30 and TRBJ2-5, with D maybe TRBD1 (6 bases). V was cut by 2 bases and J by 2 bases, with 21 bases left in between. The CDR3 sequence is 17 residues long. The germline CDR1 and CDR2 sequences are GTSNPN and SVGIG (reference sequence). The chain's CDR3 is CAWSLRTGLISQETQYF. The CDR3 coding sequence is TGTGCCTGGAGTCTAAGAACAGGGCTTATCTCACAAGAGACCCAGTACTTC.

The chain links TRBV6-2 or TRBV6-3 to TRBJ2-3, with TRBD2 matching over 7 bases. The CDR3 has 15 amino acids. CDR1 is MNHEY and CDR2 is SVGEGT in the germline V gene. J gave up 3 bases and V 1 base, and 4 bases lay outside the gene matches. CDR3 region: CASSYFAGATDTQYF. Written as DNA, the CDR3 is TGTGCCAGCAGTTACTTTGCGGGAGCAACAGATACGCAGTATTTT.

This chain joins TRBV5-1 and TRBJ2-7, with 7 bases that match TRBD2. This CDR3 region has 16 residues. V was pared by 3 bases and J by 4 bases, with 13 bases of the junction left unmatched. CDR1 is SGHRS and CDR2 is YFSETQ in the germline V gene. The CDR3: CASSSRGSSEGYEQYF. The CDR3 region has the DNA TGCGCCAGCAGCTCGCGGGGGTCCAGTGAAGGGTACGAGCAGTACTTC.

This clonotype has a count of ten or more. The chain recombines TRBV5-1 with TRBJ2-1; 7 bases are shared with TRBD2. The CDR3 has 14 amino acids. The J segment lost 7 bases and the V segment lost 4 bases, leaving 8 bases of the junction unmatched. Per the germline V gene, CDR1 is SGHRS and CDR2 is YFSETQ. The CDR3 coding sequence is TGCGCCAGCAGCGTAAGCGGGGATAGTAATGAGCAGTTCTTC. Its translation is CASSVSGDSNEQFF. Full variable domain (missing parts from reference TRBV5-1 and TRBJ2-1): KAGVTQTPRYLIKTRGQQVTLSCSPISGHRSVSWYQQTPGQGLQFLFEYFSETQRNKGNFPGRFSGRQFSNSRSEMNVSTLELGDSALYLCASSVSGDSNEQFFGPGTRLTVL.

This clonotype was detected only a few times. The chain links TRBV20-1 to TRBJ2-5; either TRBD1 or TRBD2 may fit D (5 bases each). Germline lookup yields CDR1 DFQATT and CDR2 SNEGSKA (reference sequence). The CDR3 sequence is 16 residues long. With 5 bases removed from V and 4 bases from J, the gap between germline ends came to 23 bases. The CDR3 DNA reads TGCAGTGCTCCCCGGCCAGGTGGGGGAAGGCGAGAGACCCAGTACTTC. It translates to CSAPRPGGGRRETQYF.

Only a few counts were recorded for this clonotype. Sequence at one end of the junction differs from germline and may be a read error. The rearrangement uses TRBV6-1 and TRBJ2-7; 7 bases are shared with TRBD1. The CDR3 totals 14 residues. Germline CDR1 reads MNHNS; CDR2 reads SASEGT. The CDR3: CASSQTGRSSEQYF. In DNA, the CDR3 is TGTGCCAGCAGCCAGACAGGGCGGTCCTCCGAGCAGTACTTC.

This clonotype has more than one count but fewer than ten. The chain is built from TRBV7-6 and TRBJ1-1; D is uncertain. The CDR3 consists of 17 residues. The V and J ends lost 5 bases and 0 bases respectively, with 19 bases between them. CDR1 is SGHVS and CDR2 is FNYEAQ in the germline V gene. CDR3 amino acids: CASSPGLAVFMNTEAFF. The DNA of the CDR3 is TGTGCCAGCAGCCCGGGCCTGGCAGTCTTTATGAACACTGAAGCTTTCTTT.

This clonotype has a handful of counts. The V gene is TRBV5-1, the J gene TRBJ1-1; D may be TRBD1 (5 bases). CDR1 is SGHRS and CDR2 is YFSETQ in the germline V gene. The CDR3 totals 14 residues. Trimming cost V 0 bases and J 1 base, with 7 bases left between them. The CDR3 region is CASSLDTGNTEAFF. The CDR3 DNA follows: TGCGCCAGCAGCTTGGACACAGGGAACACTGAAGCTTTCTTT.

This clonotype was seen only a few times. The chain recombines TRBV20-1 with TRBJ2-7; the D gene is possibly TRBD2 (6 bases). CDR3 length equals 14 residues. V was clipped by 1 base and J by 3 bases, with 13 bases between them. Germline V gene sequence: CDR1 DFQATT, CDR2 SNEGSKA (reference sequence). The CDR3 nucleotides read TGCAGTGCTAGAGTAAGCGGAGGGGTCTACGAGCAGTACTTC. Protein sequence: CSARVSGGVYEQYF.

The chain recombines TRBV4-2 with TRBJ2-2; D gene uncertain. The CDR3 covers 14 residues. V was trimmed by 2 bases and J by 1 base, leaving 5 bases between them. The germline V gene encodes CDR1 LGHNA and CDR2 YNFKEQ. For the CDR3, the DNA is TGTGCCAGCAGCCAACCCGAGAACACCGGGGAGCTGTTTTTT. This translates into CASSQPENTGELFF.